This is a list of T cell receptor beta chains from one sample in a study of blood T cell repertoires in COVID-19. TCRdb's copy holds only in-frame clones and misses some; the assay was immunoSEQ multiplex PCR. The data contain more than 35,000 clones, 75% to 85% of them singletons. Sample: peripheral blood. The receptors originated from a man aged 70-80 years with acute or convalescent COVID-19. Each CDR3 is given with its conserved first and last residue.

J gene,V gene,CDR3 protein
TRBJ2-1,TRBV10-3,CAISEWFGRTSGSYNEQFF
TRBJ2-5,TRBV6-5,CASTLGTGGETQYF
TRBJ2-7,TRBV28,CASSGDTTYEQYF
TRBJ2-1,TRBV7-9,CASSLRLAGLNEQFF
TRBJ2-7,TRBV9,CASSPTGFSSYEQYF
TRBJ2-1,TRBV7-3,CASSLGYGSAYNEQFF
TRBJ2-1,TRBV11-3,CASSLELAGGYNEQFF
TRBJ2-1,TRBV6-1,CASSAGDGQNYNEQFF
TRBJ2-7,TRBV28,CASSSPGTGHHEQYF
TRBJ1-5,TRBV9,CASSAGHQNQPQHF
TRBJ2-7,TRBV6-1,CASSDRAGRYEQYF
TRBJ2-2,TRBV9,CASSVDRGLNTGELFF
TRBJ2-1,TRBV7-6,CASSLAPPLAGWYNEQFF
TRBJ1-5,TRBV28,CASNTQGIGNQPQHF
TRBJ1-2,TRBV20-1,CSADSNYGYTF
TRBJ2-1,TRBV3-1/TRBV3-2,CASSQLSGTNYNEQFF
TRBJ2-7,TRBV11-2,CASSLLGAFRSYEQYF
TRBJ2-2,TRBV12-3/TRBV12-4,CASTSGGVGELFF
TRBJ2-1,TRBV7-3,CASSSGLSSYNEQFF
TRBJ2-1,TRBV29-1,CIILTGGYNEQFF
TRBJ2-1,TRBV2,CASKTNSDRGVANEQFF
TRBJ2-1,TRBV12-2,CARPGQHNEQFF